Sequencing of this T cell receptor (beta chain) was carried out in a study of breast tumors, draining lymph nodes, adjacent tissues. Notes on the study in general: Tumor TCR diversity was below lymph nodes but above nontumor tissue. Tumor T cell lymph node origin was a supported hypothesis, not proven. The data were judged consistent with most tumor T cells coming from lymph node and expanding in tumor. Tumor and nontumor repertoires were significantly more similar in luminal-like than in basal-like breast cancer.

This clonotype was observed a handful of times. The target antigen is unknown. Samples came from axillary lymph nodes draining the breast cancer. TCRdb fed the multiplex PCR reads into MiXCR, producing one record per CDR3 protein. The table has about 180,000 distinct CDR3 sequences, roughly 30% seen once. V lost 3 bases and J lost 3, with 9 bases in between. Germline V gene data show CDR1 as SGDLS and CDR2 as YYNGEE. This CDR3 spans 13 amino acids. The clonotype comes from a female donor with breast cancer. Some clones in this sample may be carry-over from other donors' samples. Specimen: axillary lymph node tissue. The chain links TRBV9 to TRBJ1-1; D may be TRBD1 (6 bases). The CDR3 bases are TGTGCCAGCAGCGGGGACACTTACACTGAAGCTTTCTTT. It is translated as CASSGDTYTEAFF.